This section outlines one T cell receptor (beta chain) sequence together with its context. Seattle participants joined during active infection and were tracked over time. Original analysis: Researchers report that nucleated cell counts were estimated from reference gene primer amplification. The protocol was immunoSEQ multiplex PCR, while the TCRdb copy is restricted to in-frame clones and leaves out a portion. The DNA gave D and trimming, while V, J and clone size come from that table. This table holds around 430,000 clones, approximately 88% found once. This sample was included in a study of blood T cell repertoires in COVID-19. Overall study: Acute and convalescent COVID-19 specimens originated in the United States, Italy and Spain. PBMCs, B-cell-depleted T cells, or T cells were the source of the cDNA or gDNA that made up the material.

CDR3 length equals 15 residues. V shed 1 base, J shed 4 bases, and the junction held 3 bases outside the gene matches. Per germline, CDR1 SGHVS and CDR2 FQNEAQ. The clonotype was recovered from a woman in her forties or fifties with COVID-19, enrolled during active disease. The sequenced sample consisted of peripheral blood. J is TRBJ2-5 and V is TRBV7-8; 10 nucleotides align to TRBD1. The CDR3 sequence is CASSLVTGGLETQYF. CDR3 sequence (DNA): TGTGCCAGCAGCTTAGTGACAGGGGGCTTAGAGACCCAGTACTTC.